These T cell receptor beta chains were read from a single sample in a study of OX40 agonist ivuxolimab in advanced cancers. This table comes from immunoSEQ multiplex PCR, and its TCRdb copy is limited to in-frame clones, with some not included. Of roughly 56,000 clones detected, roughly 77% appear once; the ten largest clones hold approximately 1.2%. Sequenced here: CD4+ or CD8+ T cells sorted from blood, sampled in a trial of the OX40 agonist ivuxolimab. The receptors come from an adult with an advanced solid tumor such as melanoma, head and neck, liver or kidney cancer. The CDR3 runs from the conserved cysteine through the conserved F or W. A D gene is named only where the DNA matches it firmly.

CASSPNTGVYEQYF	TRBJ2-7	TRBV5-1	TRBD1
CASRGLAGSYNEQFF	TRBJ2-1	TRBV2	TRBD2
CASFPTHGSNQPQHF	TRBJ1-5	TRBV19	-
CASSLDLGSGRANEQFF	TRBJ2-1	TRBV11-2	TRBD2
CASSIDQAGLAEYNEQFF	TRBJ2-1	TRBV19	TRBD2
CASSPPWGQENDEKLFF	TRBJ1-4	TRBV9	-
CASSLTDGELFF	TRBJ2-2	TRBV28	-
CASSQTGTENEKLFF	TRBJ1-4	TRBV18	TRBD1
CASRVTGGDGEKLFF	TRBJ1-4	TRBV6-1	TRBD1
CASSSRTTNTEAFF	TRBJ1-1	TRBV27	-
CASSTIQGTLQYF	TRBJ2-7	TRBV7-3	TRBD1
CASSAGQESSGNTIYF	TRBJ1-3	TRBV5-1	TRBD1
CASSSSDRYYGYTF	TRBJ1-2	TRBV6-1	TRBD1
CASSYRTSGRVNEQFF	TRBJ2-1	TRBV19	TRBD2
CASNTRGNYGYTF	TRBJ1-2	TRBV6-5	-
CATQGGSYNSPLHF	TRBJ1-6	TRBV6-1	TRBD1
CASSILAGAYEQYF	-	TRBV7-2	TRBD2
CASSFGQAYEQYF	TRBJ2-7	TRBV18	TRBD1
CASSLSGSEETQYF	TRBJ2-5	TRBV18	TRBD2
CASSPWGREIYGYTF	TRBJ1-2	TRBV4-1	-
CASSLEGTYYNSPLHF	TRBJ1-6	TRBV5-1	-
CASHGGVRTGELFF	TRBJ2-2	TRBV6-6	-
CASSEAFAQPQHF	TRBJ1-5	TRBV6-1	-
CASSPGSLNEKLFF	TRBJ1-4	TRBV18	-
CASSGGVPGQGSGANVLTF	TRBJ2-6	TRBV19	TRBD1
CASSLGGKNTEAFF	TRBJ1-1	TRBV4-2	-
CASSELTDNQPQHF	TRBJ1-5	TRBV2	-
CASSSGAQPQHF	TRBJ1-5	TRBV6-6	-
CASSSTGDREQYF	-	TRBV5-1	TRBD1
CASSDRWTSSYNEQFF	TRBJ2-1	TRBV7-7	-
CASSKGTNTEAFF	TRBJ1-1	TRBV6-6	-
CASSPGTGFRGQNTGELFF	TRBJ2-2	TRBV28	TRBD1
CASSLMWGLTGELFF	TRBJ2-2	TRBV7-2	-
CASSLQQGSGELFF	TRBJ2-2	TRBV11-1	-
CASSLEDRATYEQYF	TRBJ2-7	TRBV11-2	TRBD1
CASSLVGDGWNSPLHF	TRBJ1-6	TRBV5-6	-
CASIRGEPNTEAFF	TRBJ1-1	TRBV19	-
CASSLDGYGYTF	TRBJ1-2	TRBV2	-
CASRGGLRETQYF	TRBJ2-5	TRBV5-4	-
CAWSEPGHEQYF	TRBJ2-7	TRBV30	-
CASSLAQGAYNEQFF	TRBJ2-1	TRBV7-3	TRBD1
CASGLDPYSPILRSPGGEQFF	TRBJ2-1	TRBV12-5	TRBD2
CASSLAYRLLPNEKLFF	TRBJ1-4	TRBV7-6	-
CASSQDSLNTEAFF	TRBJ1-1	TRBV11-3	-
CASSFGPAGINEQFF	TRBJ2-1	TRBV6-5	-
CASSFRDTSYEQYF	TRBJ2-7	TRBV11-2	-
CASSAGTEDNQPQHF	TRBJ1-5	TRBV9	-
CASSLRLAEVVSEQYF	TRBJ2-7	TRBV5-1	TRBD2
CASSSSFSGGAIGEQFF	TRBJ2-1	TRBV11-2	TRBD2
CASSFLAGAYEQYF	TRBJ2-7	TRBV28	TRBD2
CASSTIAGGSYEQYF	TRBJ2-7	TRBV19	TRBD2
CASSSGDRVVYGYTF	TRBJ1-2	TRBV28	TRBD1
CASSPGWGGDYGYTF	TRBJ1-2	TRBV5-1	-
CASSQMTGVNTEAFF	TRBJ1-1	TRBV7-8	TRBD1
CSAHRSTEAFF	TRBJ1-1	TRBV29-1	-
CAWSVMGGNEKLFF	TRBJ1-4	TRBV30	-
CASSPTASVETQYF	TRBJ2-5	TRBV14	-
CASSWTGVSGELFF	TRBJ2-2	TRBV11-3	TRBD1